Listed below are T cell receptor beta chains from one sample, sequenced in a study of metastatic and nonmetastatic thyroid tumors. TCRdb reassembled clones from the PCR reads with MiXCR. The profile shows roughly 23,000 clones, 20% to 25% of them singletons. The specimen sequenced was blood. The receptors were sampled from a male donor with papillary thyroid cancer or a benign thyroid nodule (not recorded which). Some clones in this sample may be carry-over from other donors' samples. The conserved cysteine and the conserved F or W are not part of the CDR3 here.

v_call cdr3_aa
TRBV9 ASSSGTSGTGELF
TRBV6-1 ASRVGQDLYEQY
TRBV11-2 ASSLAGFSYEQY
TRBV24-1 ATSAAGWGNQQF
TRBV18 ASSPPGRGQREQY
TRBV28 TSSFGKRGYTDTQY
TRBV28 ASSLGREVNEQD
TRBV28 ASSAPRGSANGNEQF
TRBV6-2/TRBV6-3 ASSETVYTEAF
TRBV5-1 ASSLGGPGTGNTIY
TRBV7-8 ASSLDPNTGELF
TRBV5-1 ASVGGGTNTVELF
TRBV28 ASTLQGPYNEQF
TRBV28 ASKVSGVYGYT
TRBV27 ASSLGTSGHTGELF
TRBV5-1 ASSLDHGGETQY
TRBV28 ASSLGPRGRTREQY
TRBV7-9 ASSRPVGFLDEQY
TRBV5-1 ASLCNRGTGVTDTQY
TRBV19 ASSLQANTEAF
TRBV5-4 ASSLSPNRAYADTQY
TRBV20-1 SARDGRSNTEAF